This T cell receptor (beta chain) was captured by sequencing in a study of early T cells in non-severe SARS-CoV-2 infection. This clonotype was picked up many times. TCRdb reanalysed the 5' RACE reads using MiXCR and keeps one entry per CDR3 protein. There are around 45,000 distinct CDR3 sequences in the sample; 3% to 4% occur only once, and about 3.1% lies in the top ten. The clonotype comes from an adult who was a healthcare worker with PCR-confirmed SARS-CoV-2 infection or an uninfected control (not recorded which). The material sequenced was whole blood.

The CDR3 is CASSWGPRETNTEAFF. The CDR3, as DNA: TGTGCCAGCAGCTGGGGCCCCCGGGAGACAAACACTGAAGCTTTCTTT. The gene calls are TRBV11-2 and TRBJ1-1; TRBD1 is a possible D gene (5 bases). The V and J ends lost 4 bases and 2 bases respectively, with 17 bases between them. Germline-derived CDR1 and CDR2 are SGHAT and FQNNGV. The CDR3 loop spans 16 amino acids.